Presented here are 19 T cell receptor beta chains from one specimen sequenced in a study of human T cells and chemical hapten exposure. TCRdb ran MiXCR on the RACE reads and lists one entry per CDR3 protein. The data contain 130,000 or so distinct CDR3 sequences, around 10% of them singletons. Time point in this sample: patch test 3, about 24 weeks after DPC sensitization. This sample's treatment: therapeutic diphenylcyclopropenone sensitization with weekly scalp DPC. This specimen was whole blood, taken in connection with sensitization to the hapten diphenylcyclopropenone (DPC). The receptor source for this set is a woman in her fifties or sixties with alopecia areata. Some clones in this sample may be carry-over from other donors' samples.

This clonotype has just one count. The chain is built from TRBV25-1 and TRBJ1-2; no clear D. This CDR3 is built from 14 residues. CDR1 and CDR2 (germline): MGHDK, SYGVNS. Trimming stripped 6 bases from V and 2 bases from J, with 13 bases between. CDR3 sequence (DNA): TGTGCCAGCAGAAGGGAGGGAGGGAACTATGGCTACACCTTC. Protein: CASRREGGNYGYTF.

This clonotype was detected a few times. The rearrangement links TRBV24-1 to TRBJ2-3, with 8 bases that match TRBD2. The CDR3 runs to 16 residues. Germline V gene sequence: CDR1 KGHDR, CDR2 SFDVKD. V gave up 2 bases and J gave up 3 bases; unmatched junction bases: 6. In nucleotides, the CDR3 is TGTGCCACCAGTGATTCAAGCGGGAGAAGAACAGATACGCAGTATTTT. It is translated as CATSDSSGRRTDTQYF.

This clonotype has only a few counts. The J gene is TRBJ2-7, the V gene TRBV27, with D maybe TRBD2 (6 bases). CDR1 and CDR2 from the germline V gene are MNHEY and SMNVEV (reference sequence). The CDR3 length is 14 residues. The V end lost 6 bases, the J end lost 4 bases, and 16 bases lay between the germline ends. DNA of the CDR3: TGTGCCAGCAGCTCAGCCCGGGGGAAGTACGAGCAGTACTTC. It translates to CASSSARGKYEQYF.

This chain joins TRBV20-1 and TRBJ1-1; 7 bases are shared with TRBD1. With V trimmed by 5 bases and J by 5 bases, 5 bases remained unmatched. CDR1 is DFQATT and CDR2 is SNEGSKA in the germline V gene (reference sequence). This CDR3 has 12 amino acids. CDR3 nucleotide sequence: TGCAGTGCTCCACAGGGGAGGACTGAAGCTTTCTTT. Encoded protein: CSAPQGRTEAFF.

The rearrangement links TRBV7-9 to TRBJ1-2; 7 bases fit TRBD1. Germline assignment: CDR1 SEHNR and CDR2 FQNEAQ (reference sequence). This CDR3 has 15 amino acids. The V gene end was trimmed by 0 bases and the J gene end by 4 bases; junction bases not matched to a gene: 5. The CDR3 bases are TGTGCCAGCAGCTTAGCCCGGGACAGACGCTATGGCTACACCTTC. Its protein product is CASSLARDRRYGYTF.

This sequence joins TRBV29-1 and TRBJ2-2; D may be TRBD1 (6 bases). V lost 7 bases and J 1 base, leaving 10 bases between the germline ends. Germline CDR1 reads SQVTM; CDR2 reads ANQGSEA. The CDR3 consists of 13 residues. CDR3 in amino acids: CSDKTGNTGELFF. CDR3 DNA sequence: TGCAGCGACAAGACAGGGAACACCGGGGAGCTGTTTTTT.

In this sample, this clonotype turned up a few times. The genes are TRBV25-1 and TRBJ1-1, with D perhaps TRBD1 (5 bases). Germline CDR1 is MGHDK and CDR2 is SYGVNS. The CDR3 has 13 residues. V dropped 6 bases and J dropped 4 bases, with 12 bases sitting between them. The CDR3 spells CASREGMGTEAFF. The CDR3 DNA sequence: TGTGCCAGCAGGGAGGGGATGGGCACTGAAGCTTTCTTT.

This chain connects TRBV6-5 to TRBJ1-1; maybe TRBD1 (5 bases). V shed 6 bases and J shed 5 bases, with 10 bases lying between them. This CDR3 spans 12 amino acids. Germline V CDR1 and CDR2: MNHEY, SVGAGI. DNA of the CDR3: TGTGCCAGCAGGGGGCTGACGACTGAAGCTTTCTTT. It specifies CASRGLTTEAFF.

The chain carries TRBV12-3 or TRBV12-4 and TRBJ1-5; 7 bases match TRBD1. Losses at the gene ends were 4 bases for V and 3 bases for J; bases not matched to a gene: 6. This CDR3 is built from 15 residues. In DNA, the CDR3 is TGTGCCAGCAGTTGGACAGGCGGTGACAATCAGCCCCAGCATTTT. It yields the protein CASSWTGGDNQPQHF.

J is TRBJ2-7 and V is TRBV27, with D possibly TRBD2 on 6 matching bases. The CDR3 length is 15 residues. CDR1 is MNHEY, CDR2 SMNVEV, per germline (reference sequence). With 6 bases removed from V and 5 bases from J, the gap between germline ends came to 20 bases. The chain's CDR3 is CASSRWTPEGDEQYF. CDR3 in DNA: TGTGCCAGCAGCCGATGGACCCCGGAGGGCGACGAGCAGTACTTC.

J is TRBJ1-6 and V is TRBV20-1, with a possible D match to TRBD1 (5 bases). Germline V gives CDR1 DFQATT, CDR2 SNEGSKA (reference sequence). V was shortened by 5 bases and J by 7 bases, with 9 bases between the two germline ends. The CDR3 runs 12 residues. In nucleotides, the CDR3 is TGCAGTGCTCAGGGAGGGAATTCACCCCTCCACTTT. It encodes CSAQGGNSPLHF.

The CDR3 nucleotides are TGTGCCAGCAGTGTCCCGGGACAGGCTTCTGAAGCTTTCTTT. This encodes CASSVPGQASEAFF. The chain employs TRBV25-1 and TRBJ1-1; 8 bases fit TRBD1. J was trimmed by 6 bases and V by 4 bases; bases with no gene match: 7. The CDR3 is 14 residues long. The germline gives CDR1 MGHDK, CDR2 SYGVNS.

The sample holds many counts of this clonotype. The chain uses TRBV6-5 and TRBJ2-5; 10 nucleotides agree with TRBD1. V gave up 6 bases and J gave up 2 bases; unmatched junction bases: 6. The CDR3 contains 15 residues. The germline gives CDR1 MNHEY, CDR2 SVGAGI. The CDR3 nucleotides are TGTGCCAGCAGCCACGACAGGGGGCGGCAAGAGACCCAGTACTTC. Its protein is CASSHDRGRQETQYF.

This clonotype has only a few counts. The chain couples TRBV12-3 or TRBV12-4 to TRBJ1-4, with TRBD1 matching 7 bases. The CDR3 length is 15 residues. Trimming at V came to 1 base and at J to 4 bases, leaving 3 bases not matched to a gene. The CDR3 spells CASSLGTGINEKLFF. CDR3 coding DNA: TGTGCCAGCAGTTTAGGGACAGGAATTAATGAAAAACTGTTTTTT.

This clonotype was detected many times. The chain carries TRBV29-1 and TRBJ2-1; D possibly corresponds to TRBD2 (5 bases). Germline lookup yields CDR1 SQVTM and CDR2 ANQGSEA. V shed 4 bases and J shed 7 bases, with 11 bases lying between them. This CDR3 spans 12 amino acids. CDR3 region: CSVGRTGNEQFF. DNA for the CDR3: TGCAGCGTTGGGAGGACGGGTAATGAGCAGTTCTTC.

This clonotype was found a few times. This chain joins TRBV7-2 and TRBJ2-3, with D perhaps TRBD1 or TRBD2 (5 bases each). Trimming stripped 5 bases from V and 2 bases from J, with 14 bases between. The CDR3 consists of 15 residues. From germline, CDR1 is SGHTA and CDR2 FQGNSA. For the CDR3, the DNA is TGTGCCAGCAGCAGCCGGGACGGTTTCACAGATACGCAGTATTTT. Its translation is CASSSRDGFTDTQYF. The whole variable domain, filled in from reference TRBV7-2 and TRBJ2-3, reads GAGVSQSPSNKVTEKGKDVELRCDPISGHTALYWYRQSLGQGLEFLIYFQGNSAPDKSGLPSDRFSAERTGGSVSTLTIQRTQQEDSAVYLCASSSRDGFTDTQYFGPGTRLTVL.

On this clonotype itself: Sequence at one end of the junction differs from germline and may be a read error. This sequence joins TRBV12-3 or TRBV12-4 and TRBJ1-5; the match to TRBD1 covers 8 bases. The CDR3 has 14 residues. The CDR3 sequence: CASSLDRGSQPQHF. The CDR3 DNA follows: TGTGCCAGCAGCTTAGACAGGGGCAGCCAGCCCCAGCATTTT.

This clonotype was counted between two and nine times. The rearrangement links TRBV5-4 to TRBJ1-1; unclear D gene. CDR3 length: 13 amino acids. V lost 0 bases, J lost 5 bases, and 8 bases lay in between. Germline V CDR1 and CDR2: SGHNT, YYREEE (reference sequence). The DNA for the CDR3 is TGTGCCAGCAGCTTGGTGAAGGGAACTGAAGCTTTCTTT. Translating it yields CASSLVKGTEAFF.

This clonotype was recorded at least ten times. The chain has TRBV27 and TRBJ2-6; D uncertain. Trimming took 8 bases from V and 3 from J, leaving 8 bases between them. In germline, CDR1 is MNHEY, CDR2 SMNVEV (reference sequence). This CDR3 has 13 residues. The DNA of the CDR3 is TGTGCCAGCGGATCTGGTGGGGCCAACGTCCTGACTTTC. Its protein product is CASGSGGANVLTF.